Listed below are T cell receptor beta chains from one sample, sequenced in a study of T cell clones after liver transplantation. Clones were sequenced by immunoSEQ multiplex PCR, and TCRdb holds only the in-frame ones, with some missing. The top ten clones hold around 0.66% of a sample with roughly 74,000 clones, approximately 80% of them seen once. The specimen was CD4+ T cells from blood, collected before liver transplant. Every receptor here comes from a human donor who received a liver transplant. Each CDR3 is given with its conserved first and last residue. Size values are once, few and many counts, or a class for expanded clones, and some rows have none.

CASSLDGLAGGLDTQYF,NA,TRBV5-1
CASVSGTYTGELFF,NA,TRBV28
CASSPDSLRADTQYF,NA,TRBV7-2
CASSRDGSYEQYF,few,TRBV5-1
CASSPLGVRLWTDTQYF,NA,TRBV11-2
CASREGTGASYEQYF,few,TRBV10-2
CASSVDGSNQPQHF,NA,TRBV2
CASSEEDRVSDTQYF,NA,TRBV2
CASSRNSAASLNEKLFF,NA,TRBV18
CASSFIGGLVTGELFF,NA,TRBV27
CASSLAGPTDTQYF,NA,TRBV7-2
CASSLFASSGNTIYF,NA,TRBV4-1
CASTRRMRFSGNTIYF,NA,TRBV19
CASSVSPALGELFF,NA,TRBV2
CASRFGHLTGELFF,NA,TRBV6-5
CASSQVQIRVAGASNTGELFF,NA,TRBV4-3
CASSLFPTDTQYF,NA,TRBV9
CASRLELAGVTGELFF,NA,TRBV12-2
CASSEQSGLLNEQFF,few,TRBV2
CASSLDRGGQPQHF,few,TRBV28
CSARDSYEQYF,NA,TRBV20-1
CASSSSGKSSYNEQFF,once,TRBV28